This TCR beta chain is from a study of OX40 agonist ivuxolimab in advanced cancers. The wider study: Eligibility admitted prior anti-PD-1, anti-PD-L1 or anti-CTLA-4 therapy; around 41% had some. Study conclusions and caveats: Also showing low normalized T-cell clonal expansion were some of the nonresponders.

This CDR3 comprises 13 residues. The germline V and J ends were trimmed by 8 bases and 3 bases, with 11 bases remaining between them. Germline V gene data show CDR1 as MNHEY and CDR2 as SMNVEV (reference sequence). As regards this clone: Antigen specificity is unknown.

Measured with immunoSEQ multiplex PCR; TCRdb has only the in-frame clones, and not every one. The table includes roughly 46,000 clones, around nine tenths detected once. The chain is built from TRBV27 and TRBJ2-1; D might be TRBD2 (6 bases). This sequence originates from an adult with an advanced solid tumor such as melanoma, head and neck, liver or kidney cancer. The input for sequencing was CD4+ or CD8+ T cells sorted from blood, taken in a trial of the OX40 agonist ivuxolimab. CDR3 nucleotides: TGTGCCAGCGCGGGGACCCTCTACAATGAGCAGTTCTTC. Encoded protein: CASAGTLYNEQFF.